This T cell receptor (beta chain) stems from a study of blood T cells in healthy people across ages. Looking at the study overall: Template switching recovered approximately one barcoded beta molecule for every two T cells.

The second PCR ran roughly 7 to 11 cycles with a sample-barcoded 5' primer and J-beta primers. MiXCR, run by TCRdb on the 5' RACE reads, gives a single entry per CDR3 protein. The table lists 700,000 to 800,000 distinct CDR3 sequences, roughly 41% of them singletons. CDR3 size: 14 residues. Trimming pared 0 bases from V and 1 base from J, leaving 4 bases between. Germline CDR1 reads LNHNV; CDR2 reads YYDKDF (reference sequence). The J gene is TRBJ1-3, the V gene TRBV15; unclear D gene. Sequencing was performed on blood. This clonotype was obtained from a woman aged 55-69 years in good health. CDR3 bases: TGTGCCACCAGCAGAGATGGGTCTGGAAACACCATATATTTT. This codes for CATSRDGSGNTIYF.